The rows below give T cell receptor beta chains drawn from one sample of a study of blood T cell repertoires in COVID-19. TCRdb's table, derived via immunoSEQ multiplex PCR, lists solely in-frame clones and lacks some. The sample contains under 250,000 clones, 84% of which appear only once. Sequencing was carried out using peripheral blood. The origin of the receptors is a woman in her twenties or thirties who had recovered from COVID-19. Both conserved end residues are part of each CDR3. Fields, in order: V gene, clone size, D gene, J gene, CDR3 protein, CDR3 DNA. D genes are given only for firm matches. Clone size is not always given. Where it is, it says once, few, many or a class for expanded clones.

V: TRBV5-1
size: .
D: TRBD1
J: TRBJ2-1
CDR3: CASSVGTGGSLSSYNEQFF
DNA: TGCGCCAGCAGCGTTGGGACAGGGGGAAGCCTTAGCTCCTACAATGAGCAGTTCTTC

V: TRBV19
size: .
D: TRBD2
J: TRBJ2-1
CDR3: CASSPRTSGIMNEQFF
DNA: TGTGCCAGTAGTCCCCGGACTAGCGGGATCATGAATGAGCAGTTCTTC

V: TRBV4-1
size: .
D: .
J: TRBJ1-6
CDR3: CASSQDPGVNSPLHF
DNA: TGCGCCAGCAGCCAAGACCCAGGGGTCAACTCACCCCTCCACTTT

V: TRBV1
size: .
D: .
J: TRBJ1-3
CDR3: CTSSQDIRWWGNTIYF
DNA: TGCACCAGCAGCCAAGATATCAGGTGGTGGGGAAACACCATATATTTT

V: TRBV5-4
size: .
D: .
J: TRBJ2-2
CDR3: CASSLAGATGELFF
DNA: TGTGCCAGCAGCTTGGCAGGGGCCACCGGGGAGCTGTTTTTT

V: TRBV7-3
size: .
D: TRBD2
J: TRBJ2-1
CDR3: CASSSGLADYNEQFF
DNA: TGTGCCAGCAGCTCGGGACTAGCGGACTACAATGAGCAGTTCTTC

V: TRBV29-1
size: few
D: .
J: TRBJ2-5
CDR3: CSVEPGDSQETQYF
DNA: TGCAGCGTTGAACCCGGGGACTCCCAAGAGACCCAGTACTTC

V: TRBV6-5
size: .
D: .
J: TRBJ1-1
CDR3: CASSPVGLPAFF
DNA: TGTGCCAGCAGCCCGGTCGGTCTGCCGGCTTTCTTT

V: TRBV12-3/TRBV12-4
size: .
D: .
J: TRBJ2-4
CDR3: CASTRTRADIQYF
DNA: TGTGCCAGCACGCGGACGAGGGCGGACATTCAGTACTTC

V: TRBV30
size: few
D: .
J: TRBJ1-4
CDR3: CAWSDNTQNEKLFF
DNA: TGTGCCTGGAGTGATAACACCCAGAATGAAAAACTGTTTTTT

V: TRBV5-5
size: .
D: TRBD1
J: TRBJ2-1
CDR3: CASSSLRTGGYEQFF
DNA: TGTGCCAGCAGCTCGCTTAGGACAGGGGGCTATGAGCAGTTCTTC

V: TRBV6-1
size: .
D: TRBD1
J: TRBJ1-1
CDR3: CASSEGQGETEAFF
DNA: TGTGCCAGCAGTGAGGGACAGGGGGAGACTGAAGCTTTCTTT

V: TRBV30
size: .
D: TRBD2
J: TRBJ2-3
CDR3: CAWSGLLAGGADTQYF
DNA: TGTGCCTGGAGCGGCCTATTAGCGGGAGGGGCAGATACGCAGTATTTT

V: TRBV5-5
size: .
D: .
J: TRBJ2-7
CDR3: CASSSRGPLEQYF
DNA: TGTGCCAGCAGCTCCAGGGGCCCTCTCGAGCAGTACTTC

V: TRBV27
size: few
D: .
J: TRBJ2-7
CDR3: CASKEGGAYEQYF
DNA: TGTGCCAGCAAAGAGGGGGGGGCTTACGAGCAGTACTTC

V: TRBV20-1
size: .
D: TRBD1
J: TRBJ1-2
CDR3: CSASSEGAGYGYTF
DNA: TGCAGTGCTAGTAGTGAGGGGGCGGGCTATGGCTACACCTTC

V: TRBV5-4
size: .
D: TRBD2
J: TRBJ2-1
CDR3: CASTGLAGGGNEQFF
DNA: TGTGCCAGCACCGGACTAGCGGGAGGGGGTAATGAGCAGTTCTTC

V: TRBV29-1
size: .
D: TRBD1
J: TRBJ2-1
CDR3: CSVALGGTGVEQFF
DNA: TGCAGCGTTGCCCTCGGGGGGACAGGGGTTGAGCAGTTCTTC

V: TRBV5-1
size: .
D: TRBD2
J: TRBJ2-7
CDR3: CASSSGLAGGPYEQYF
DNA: TGCGCCAGCAGCTCAGGACTAGCGGGAGGGCCCTACGAGCAGTACTTC

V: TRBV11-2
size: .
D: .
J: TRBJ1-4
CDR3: CASSPYRTTNEKLFF
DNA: TGTGCCAGCAGCCCCTACAGGACAACTAATGAAAAACTGTTTTTT

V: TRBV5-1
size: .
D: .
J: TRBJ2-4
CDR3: CASTPTGDKNIQYF
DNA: TGCGCCAGCACCCCAACAGGTGACAAAAACATTCAGTACTTC

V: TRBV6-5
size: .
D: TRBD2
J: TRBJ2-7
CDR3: CASSYSGNSYEQYF
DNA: TGTGCCAGCAGTTATAGCGGGAACTCCTACGAGCAGTACTTC

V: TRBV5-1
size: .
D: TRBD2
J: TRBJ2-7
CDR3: CASSSGTSGTYEQYF
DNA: TGCGCCAGCAGCTCCGGGACTAGCGGGACATACGAGCAGTACTTC

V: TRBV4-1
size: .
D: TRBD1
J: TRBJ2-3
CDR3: CASSQEFDRGATDTQYF
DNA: TGCGCCAGCAGCCAAGAATTCGACAGGGGCGCCACAGATACGCAGTATTTT

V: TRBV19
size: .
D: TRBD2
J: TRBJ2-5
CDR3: CASSILAGEKTQYF
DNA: TGTGCCAGTAGTATTCTAGCGGGAGAGAAGACCCAGTACTTC

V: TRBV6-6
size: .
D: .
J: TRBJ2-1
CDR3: CASSYPAGPHHEQFF
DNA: TGTGCCAGCAGTTACCCAGCGGGCCCGCACCATGAGCAGTTCTTC

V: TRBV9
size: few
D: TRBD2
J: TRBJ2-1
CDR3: CASSKTSGYNEQFF
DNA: TGTGCCAGCAGCAAAACTAGCGGTTACAATGAGCAGTTCTTC

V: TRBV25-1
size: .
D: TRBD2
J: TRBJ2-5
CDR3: CASTGLAGVNGETQYF
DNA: TGTGCCAGCACCGGACTAGCGGGAGTGAATGGAGAGACCCAGTACTTC

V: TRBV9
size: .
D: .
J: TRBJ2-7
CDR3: CASSVESRRDEQYF
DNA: TGTGCCAGCAGCGTAGAATCGAGGAGGGACGAGCAGTACTTC